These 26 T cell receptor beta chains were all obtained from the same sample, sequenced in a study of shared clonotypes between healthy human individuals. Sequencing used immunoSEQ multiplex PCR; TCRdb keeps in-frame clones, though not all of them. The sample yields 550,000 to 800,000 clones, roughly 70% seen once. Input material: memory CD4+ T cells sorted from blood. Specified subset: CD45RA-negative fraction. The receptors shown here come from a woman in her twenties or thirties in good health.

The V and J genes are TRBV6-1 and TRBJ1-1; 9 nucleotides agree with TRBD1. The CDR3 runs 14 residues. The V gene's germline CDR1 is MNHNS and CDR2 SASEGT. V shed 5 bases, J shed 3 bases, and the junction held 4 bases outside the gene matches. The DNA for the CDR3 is TGTGCCAGCAGTCCGGGACAGGGTTACACTGAAGCTTTCTTT. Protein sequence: CASSPGQGYTEAFF.

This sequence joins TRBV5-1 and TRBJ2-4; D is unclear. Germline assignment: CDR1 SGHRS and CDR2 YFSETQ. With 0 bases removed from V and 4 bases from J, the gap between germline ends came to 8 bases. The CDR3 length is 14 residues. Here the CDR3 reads CASSLDASKNIQYF. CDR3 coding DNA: TGCGCCAGCAGCTTGGATGCCTCAAAAAACATTCAGTACTTC.

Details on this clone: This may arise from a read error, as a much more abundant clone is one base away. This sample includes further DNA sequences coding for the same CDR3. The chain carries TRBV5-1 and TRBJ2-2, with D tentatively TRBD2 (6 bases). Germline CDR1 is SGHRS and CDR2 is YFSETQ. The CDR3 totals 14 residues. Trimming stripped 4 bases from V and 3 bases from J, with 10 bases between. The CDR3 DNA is TGCGCCAGCAGCATCGGGACTGACACCGGGGAGCTGTTTTTT. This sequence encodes CASSIGTDTGELFF.

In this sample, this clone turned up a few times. The CDR3: CASRLTTNTEAFF. For the CDR3, the DNA is TGTGCCAGTAGGCTTACGACGAACACTGAAGCTTTCTTT. The chain employs TRBV19 and TRBJ1-1; no firm D call. V was trimmed by 6 bases and J by 1 base, leaving 9 bases between them. CDR1 and CDR2 from the germline V gene are LNHDA and SQIVND (reference sequence). This CDR3 is 13 amino acids long. Combining the CDR3 with reference TRBV19 and TRBJ1-1 gives the whole variable domain DGGITQSPKYLFRKEGQNVTLSCEQNLNHDAMYWYRQDPGQGLRLIYYSQIVNDFQKGDIAEGYSVSREKKESFPLTVTSAQKNPTAFYLCASRLTTNTEAFFGQGTRLTVV.

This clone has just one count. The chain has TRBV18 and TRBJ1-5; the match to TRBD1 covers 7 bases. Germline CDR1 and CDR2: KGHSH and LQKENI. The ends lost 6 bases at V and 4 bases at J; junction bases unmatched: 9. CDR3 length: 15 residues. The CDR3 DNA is TGTGCCAGCTCCCCGGAGCAGGGGGTAAATCAGCCCCAGCATTTT. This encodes CASSPEQGVNQPQHF.

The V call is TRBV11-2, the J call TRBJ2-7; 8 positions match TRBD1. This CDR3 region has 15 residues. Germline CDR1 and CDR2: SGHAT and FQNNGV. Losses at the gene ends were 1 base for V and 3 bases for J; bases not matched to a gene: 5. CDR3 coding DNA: TGTGCCAGCAGCTTAGGACAGGGGCCCATCTACGAGCAGTACTTC. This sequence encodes CASSLGQGPIYEQYF.

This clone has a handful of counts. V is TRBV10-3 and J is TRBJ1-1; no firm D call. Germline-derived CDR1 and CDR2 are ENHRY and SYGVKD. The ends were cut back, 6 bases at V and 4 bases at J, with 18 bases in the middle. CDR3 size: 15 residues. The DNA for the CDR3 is TGTGCCATCAGGGGGTCAGATAGCTCGGGCACTGAAGCTTTCTTT. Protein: CAIRGSDSSGTEAFF.

The CDR3 DNA sequence: TGCGCCAGCAGCTCGGCCACGGCTAGGGAGACCCAGTACTTC. Amino acid sequence: CASSSATARETQYF. V usage is TRBV5-1 and J usage is TRBJ2-5; D unclear. V lost 3 bases to trimming and J lost 5 bases, with 14 bases between them. This CDR3 is 14 amino acids long. CDR1 is SGHRS and CDR2 is YFSETQ in the germline V gene.

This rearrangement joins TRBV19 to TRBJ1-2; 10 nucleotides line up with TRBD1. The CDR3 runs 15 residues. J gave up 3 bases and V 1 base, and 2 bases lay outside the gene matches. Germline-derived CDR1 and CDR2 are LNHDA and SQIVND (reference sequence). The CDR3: CASSIVGTGDYGYTF. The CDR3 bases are TGTGCCAGTAGTATAGTCGGGACAGGGGACTATGGCTACACCTTC.

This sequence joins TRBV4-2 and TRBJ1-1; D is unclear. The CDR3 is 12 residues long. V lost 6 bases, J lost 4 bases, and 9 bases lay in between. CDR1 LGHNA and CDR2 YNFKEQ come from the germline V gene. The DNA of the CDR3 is TGTGCCAGCAGATACGGATCCACTGAAGCTTTCTTT. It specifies CASRYGSTEAFF.

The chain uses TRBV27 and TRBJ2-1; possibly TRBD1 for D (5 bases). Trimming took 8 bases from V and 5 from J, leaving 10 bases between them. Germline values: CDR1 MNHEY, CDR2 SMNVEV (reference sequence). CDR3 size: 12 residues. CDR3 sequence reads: CASQGSHNEQFF. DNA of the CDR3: TGTGCCAGCCAGGGTTCGCACAATGAGCAGTTCTTC.

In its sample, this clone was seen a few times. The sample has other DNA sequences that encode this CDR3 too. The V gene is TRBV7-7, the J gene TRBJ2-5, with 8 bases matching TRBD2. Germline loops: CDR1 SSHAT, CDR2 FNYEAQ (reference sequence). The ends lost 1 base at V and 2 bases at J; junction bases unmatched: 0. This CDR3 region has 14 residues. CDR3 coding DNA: TGTGCCAGCAGCTTAGGCGGGAGGCAAGAGACCCAGTACTTC. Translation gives CASSLGGRQETQYF.

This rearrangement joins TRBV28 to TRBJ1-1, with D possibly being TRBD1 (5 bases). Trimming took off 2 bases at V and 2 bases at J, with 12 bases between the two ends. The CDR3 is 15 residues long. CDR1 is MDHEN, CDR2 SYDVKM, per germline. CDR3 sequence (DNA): TGTGCCAGCAGTTTACCGGGACCCCAAAACACTGAAGCTTTCTTT. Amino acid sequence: CASSLPGPQNTEAFF.

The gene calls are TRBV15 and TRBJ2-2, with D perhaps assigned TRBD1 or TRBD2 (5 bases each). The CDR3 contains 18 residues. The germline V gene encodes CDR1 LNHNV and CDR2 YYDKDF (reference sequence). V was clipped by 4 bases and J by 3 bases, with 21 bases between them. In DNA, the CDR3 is TGTGCCACCAGCACCTCCTGCGTGGGACCGAAATACACCGGGGAGCTGTTTTTT. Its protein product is CATSTSCVGPKYTGELFF.

The CDR3 sequence is CASSLVWEKLFF. The CDR3 region has the DNA TGTGCCAGCAGTTTAGTTTGGGAAAAACTGTTTTTT. The rearrangement links TRBV28 to TRBJ1-4, with D uncertain. The CDR3 spans 12 residues. CDR1 is MDHEN, CDR2 SYDVKM, per germline. With 2 bases removed from V and 8 bases from J, the gap between germline ends came to 6 bases.

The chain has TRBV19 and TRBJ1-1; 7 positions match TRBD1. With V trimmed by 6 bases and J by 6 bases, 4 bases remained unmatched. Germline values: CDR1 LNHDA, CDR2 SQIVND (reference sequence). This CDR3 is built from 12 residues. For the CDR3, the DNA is TGTGCCAGTAGAGCACAGGGGCCTGAAGCTTTCTTT. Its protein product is CASRAQGPEAFF. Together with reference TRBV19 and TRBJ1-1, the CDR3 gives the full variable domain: DGGITQSPKYLFRKEGQNVTLSCEQNLNHDAMYWYRQDPGQGLRLIYYSQIVNDFQKGDIAEGYSVSREKKESFPLTVTSAQKNPTAFYLCASRAQGPEAFFGQGTRLTVV.

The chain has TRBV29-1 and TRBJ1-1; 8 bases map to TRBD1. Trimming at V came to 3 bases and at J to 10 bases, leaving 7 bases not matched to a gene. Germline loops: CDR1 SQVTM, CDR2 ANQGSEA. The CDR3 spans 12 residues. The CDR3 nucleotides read TGCAGCGTTGATGGTCAGGGGGCCGGAGCTTTCTTT. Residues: CSVDGQGAGAFF.

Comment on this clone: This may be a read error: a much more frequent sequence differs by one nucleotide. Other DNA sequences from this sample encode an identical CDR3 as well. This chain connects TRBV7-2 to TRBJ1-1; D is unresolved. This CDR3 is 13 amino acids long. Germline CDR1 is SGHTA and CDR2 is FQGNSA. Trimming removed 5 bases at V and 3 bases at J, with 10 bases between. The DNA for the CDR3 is TGTGCCAGCAGCCCTCAGAGAGACACTGAAGCTTTCTTT. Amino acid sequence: CASSPQRDTEAFF.

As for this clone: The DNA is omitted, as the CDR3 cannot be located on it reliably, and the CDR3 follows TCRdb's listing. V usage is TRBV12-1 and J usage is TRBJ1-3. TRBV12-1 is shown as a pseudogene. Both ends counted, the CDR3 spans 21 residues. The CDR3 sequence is CASSFGRGNRATGSSGNTIYF.

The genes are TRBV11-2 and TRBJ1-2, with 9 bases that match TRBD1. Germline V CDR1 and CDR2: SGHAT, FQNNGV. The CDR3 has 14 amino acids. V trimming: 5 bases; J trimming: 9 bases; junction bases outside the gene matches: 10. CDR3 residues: CASSPAGDRARYTF. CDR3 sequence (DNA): TGTGCCAGCAGCCCTGCCGGGGACAGGGCCCGCTACACCTTC.

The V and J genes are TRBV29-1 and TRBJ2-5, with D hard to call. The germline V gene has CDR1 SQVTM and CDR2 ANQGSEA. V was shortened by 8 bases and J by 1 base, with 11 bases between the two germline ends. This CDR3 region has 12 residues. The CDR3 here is CSYAPSQETQYF. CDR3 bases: TGCAGCTACGCCCCCAGCCAAGAGACCCAGTACTTC.

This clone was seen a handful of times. Here the CDR3 DNA reads TGCAGCGTTGCTTTCGGTGCTGAAGCTTTCTTT. It translates to CSVAFGAEAFF. The rearrangement joins TRBV29-1 to TRBJ1-1, with unresolved D. CDR1 SQVTM and CDR2 ANQGSEA come from the germline V gene. The CDR3 has 11 amino acids. V was cut by 4 bases and J by 6 bases, with 9 bases left in between.

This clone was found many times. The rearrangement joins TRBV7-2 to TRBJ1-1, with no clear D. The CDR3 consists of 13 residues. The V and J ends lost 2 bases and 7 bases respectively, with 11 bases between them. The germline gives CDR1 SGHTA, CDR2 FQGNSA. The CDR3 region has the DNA TGTGCCAGCAGCTTATCCCCCACTATTGAAGCTTTCTTT. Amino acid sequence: CASSLSPTIEAFF. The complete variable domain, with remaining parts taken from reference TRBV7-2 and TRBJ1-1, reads GAGVSQSPSNKVTEKGKDVELRCDPISGHTALYWYRQSLGQGLEFLIYFQGNSAPDKSGLPSDRFSAERTGGSVSTLTIQRTQQEDSAVYLCASSLSPTIEAFFGQGTRLTVV.

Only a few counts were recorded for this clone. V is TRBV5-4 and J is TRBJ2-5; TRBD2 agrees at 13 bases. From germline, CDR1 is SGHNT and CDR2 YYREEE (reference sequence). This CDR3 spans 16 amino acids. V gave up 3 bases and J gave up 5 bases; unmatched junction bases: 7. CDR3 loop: CASSWTSGRVTETQYF. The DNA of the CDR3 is TGTGCCAGCAGCTGGACTAGCGGGAGAGTAACGGAGACCCAGTACTTC.

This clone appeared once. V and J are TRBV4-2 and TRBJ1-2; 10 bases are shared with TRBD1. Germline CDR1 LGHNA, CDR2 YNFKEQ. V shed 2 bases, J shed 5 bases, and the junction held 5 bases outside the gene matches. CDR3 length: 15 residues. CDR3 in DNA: TGTGCCAGCAGCCAAATGGACAGGGGGGAGTATGGCTACACCTTC. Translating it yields CASSQMDRGEYGYTF.

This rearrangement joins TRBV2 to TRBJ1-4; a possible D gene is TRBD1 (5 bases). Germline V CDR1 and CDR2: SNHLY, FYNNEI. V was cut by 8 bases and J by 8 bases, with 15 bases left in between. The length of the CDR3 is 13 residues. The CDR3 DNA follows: TGTGCCAGCCTGGGGAGGGGTCTGGAAAAACTGTTTTTT. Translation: CASLGRGLEKLFF.